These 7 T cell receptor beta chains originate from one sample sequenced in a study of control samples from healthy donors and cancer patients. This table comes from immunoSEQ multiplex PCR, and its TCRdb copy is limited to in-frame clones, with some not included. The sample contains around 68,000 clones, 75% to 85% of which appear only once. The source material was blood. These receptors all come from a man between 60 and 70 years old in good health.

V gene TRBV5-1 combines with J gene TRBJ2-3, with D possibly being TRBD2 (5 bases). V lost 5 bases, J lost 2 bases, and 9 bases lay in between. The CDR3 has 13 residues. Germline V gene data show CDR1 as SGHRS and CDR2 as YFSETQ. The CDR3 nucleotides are TGCGCCAGCAGTCGGGAATTCACAGATACGCAGTATTTT. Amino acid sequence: CASSREFTDTQYF.

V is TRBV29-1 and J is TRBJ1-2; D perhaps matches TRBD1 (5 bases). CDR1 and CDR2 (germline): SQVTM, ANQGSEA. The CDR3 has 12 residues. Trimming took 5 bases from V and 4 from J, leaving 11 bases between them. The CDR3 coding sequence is TGCAGCGTTCGCCGGGACGGCTATGGCTACACCTTC. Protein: CSVRRDGYGYTF.

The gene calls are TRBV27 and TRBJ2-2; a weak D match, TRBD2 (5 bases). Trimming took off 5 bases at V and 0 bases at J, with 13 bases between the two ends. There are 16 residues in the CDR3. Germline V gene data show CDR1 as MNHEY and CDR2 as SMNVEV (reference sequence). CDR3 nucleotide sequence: TGTGCCAGCAGTCGATGGGAGCTTTCGAACACCGGGGAGCTGTTTTTT. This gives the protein CASSRWELSNTGELFF.

CDR3 region: CATSRVGMTSMPETQYF. The CDR3 region has the DNA TGTGCCACCAGCAGAGTGGGGATGACTAGTATGCCAGAGACCCAGTACTTC. V is TRBV15 and J is TRBJ2-5; D may be TRBD2 (6 bases). V lost 1 base to trimming and J lost 4 bases, with 19 bases between them. Germline V lookup: CDR1 LNHNV, CDR2 YYDKDF (reference sequence). This CDR3 has 17 amino acids.

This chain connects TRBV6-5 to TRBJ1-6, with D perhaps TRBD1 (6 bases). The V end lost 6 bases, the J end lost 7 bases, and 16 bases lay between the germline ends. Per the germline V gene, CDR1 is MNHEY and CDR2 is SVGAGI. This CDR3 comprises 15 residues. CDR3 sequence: CASRKPGQPNSPLHF. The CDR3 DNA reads TGTGCCAGCAGGAAACCTGGACAGCCAAATTCACCCCTCCACTTT.

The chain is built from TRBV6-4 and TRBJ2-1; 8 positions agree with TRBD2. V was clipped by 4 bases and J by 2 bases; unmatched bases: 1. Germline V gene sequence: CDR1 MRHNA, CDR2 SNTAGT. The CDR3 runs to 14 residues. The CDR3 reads CASSVSGTYNEQFF. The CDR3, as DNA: TGTGCCAGCAGTGTTAGCGGGACCTACAATGAGCAGTTCTTC.

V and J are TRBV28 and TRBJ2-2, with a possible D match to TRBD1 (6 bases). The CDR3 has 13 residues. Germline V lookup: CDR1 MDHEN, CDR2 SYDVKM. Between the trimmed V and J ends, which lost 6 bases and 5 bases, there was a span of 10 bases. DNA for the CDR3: TGTGCCAGCAGAACAGGGAATACCGGGGAGCTGTTTTTT. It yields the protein CASRTGNTGELFF.